This T cell receptor beta chain derives from a study of a mutant IDH1 vaccine in newly diagnosed glioma. Turning to the study itself: Patients were started on vaccination 4-6 weeks after radiotherapy alone, or with temozolomide cycles. Earlier care involved radiotherapy, temozolomide, or both, and the majority received both. Visit V12 was scheduled at week 35 and visit V13 at week 47.

A remark on this clone: What it binds is not known.

The CDR3 runs 13 residues. CDR1 is GTSNPN, CDR2 SVGIG, per germline (reference sequence). Trimming removed 5 bases from V and 7 bases from J; junction bases left unmatched: 3. Time point noted: week 35, safety follow-up. With topical imiquimod, each dose of the vaccine consisted of 300 ug of mutant IDH1 20-mer peptide. The astrocytomas were IDH1-mutant, ATRX-negative, and WHO grade 3 or 4. Repertoires were generated with immunoSEQ multiplex PCR, while TCRdb's copy carries only in-frame clones and drops some. The repertoire holds tens of thousands of clones, with 60% to 75% as singletons. The sequencing used PBMCs, collected from a glioma patient whose treatment included an IDH1 peptide vaccine. V is TRBV30 and J is TRBJ1-6, with 9 bases that match TRBD1. The clonotype originates from a man over 45 with glioma. Here the CDR3 reads CAWAGQGNSPLHF. The CDR3 DNA follows: TGTGCCTGGGCCGGACAGGGGAATTCACCCCTCCACTTT.